This T cell receptor (beta chain) was obtained from a study of CD8 T cells in ankylosing spondylitis. There are many counts of this clonotype. Trimming cost V 6 bases and J 8 bases, with 17 bases left between them. Germline assignment: CDR1 SQVTM and CDR2 ANQGSEA. This CDR3 has 13 residues. TCRdb itself ran the 5' RACE reads through MiXCR, one entry per CDR3 protein. The sample carries roughly 250,000 distinct CDR3 sequences, approximately 9% recorded once. The source is a male donor with ankylosing spondylitis or in good health (not recorded which). V gene TRBV29-1 combines with J gene TRBJ2-1; D may be TRBD2 (5 bases). Sequencing input: blood, either unsorted or a sorted T cell fraction (not recorded which). The CDR3 sequence is CSVLGGEGDEQFF. The CDR3 DNA follows: TGCAGCGTCCTAGGTGGTGAGGGAGATGAGCAGTTCTTC.